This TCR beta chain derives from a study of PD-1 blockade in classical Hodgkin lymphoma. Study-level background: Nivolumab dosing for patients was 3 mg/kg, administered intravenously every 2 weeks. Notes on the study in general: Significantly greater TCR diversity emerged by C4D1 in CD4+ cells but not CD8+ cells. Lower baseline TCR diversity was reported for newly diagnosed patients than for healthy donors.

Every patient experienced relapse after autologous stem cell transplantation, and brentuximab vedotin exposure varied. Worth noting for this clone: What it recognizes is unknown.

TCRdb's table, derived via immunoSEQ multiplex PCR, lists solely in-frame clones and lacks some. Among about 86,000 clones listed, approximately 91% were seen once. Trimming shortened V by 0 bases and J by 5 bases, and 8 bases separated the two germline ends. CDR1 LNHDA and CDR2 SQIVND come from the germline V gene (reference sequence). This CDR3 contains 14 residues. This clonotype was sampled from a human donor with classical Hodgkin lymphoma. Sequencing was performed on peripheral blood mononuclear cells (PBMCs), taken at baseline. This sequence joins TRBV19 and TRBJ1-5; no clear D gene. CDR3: CASSIESGDQPQHF. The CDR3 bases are TGTGCCAGTAGTATAGAGTCCGGGGATCAGCCCCAGCATTTT. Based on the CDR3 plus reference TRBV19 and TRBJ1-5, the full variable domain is DGGITQSPKYLFRKEGQNVTLSCEQNLNHDAMYWYRQDPGQGLRLIYYSQIVNDFQKGDIAEGYSVSREKKESFPLTVTSAQKNPTAFYLCASSIESGDQPQHFGDGTRLSIL.